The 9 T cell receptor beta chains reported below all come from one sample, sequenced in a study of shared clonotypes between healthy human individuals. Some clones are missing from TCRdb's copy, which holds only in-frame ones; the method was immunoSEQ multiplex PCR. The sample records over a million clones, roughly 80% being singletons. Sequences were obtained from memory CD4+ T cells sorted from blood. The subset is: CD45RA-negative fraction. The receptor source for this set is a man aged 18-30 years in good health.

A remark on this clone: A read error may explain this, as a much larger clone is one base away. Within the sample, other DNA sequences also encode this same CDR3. The CDR3 protein is CASSGQGNTEAFF. The CDR3 region has the DNA TGTGCCAGCAGCGGACAGGGGAACACTGAAGCTTTCTTT. V usage is TRBV2 and J usage is TRBJ1-1, with TRBD1 identical over 8 bases. The V segment lost 6 bases and the J segment 1 base; nucleotides outside the gene matches: 1. The CDR3 is made up of 13 amino acids. Germline lookup yields CDR1 SNHLY and CDR2 FYNNEI.

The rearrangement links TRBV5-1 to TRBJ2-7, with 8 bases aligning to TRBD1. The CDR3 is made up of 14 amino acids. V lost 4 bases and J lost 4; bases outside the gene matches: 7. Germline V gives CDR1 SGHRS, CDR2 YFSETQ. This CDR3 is CASSQGQGPYEQYF. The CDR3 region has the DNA TGCGCCAGCAGCCAAGGACAGGGACCATACGAGCAGTACTTC.

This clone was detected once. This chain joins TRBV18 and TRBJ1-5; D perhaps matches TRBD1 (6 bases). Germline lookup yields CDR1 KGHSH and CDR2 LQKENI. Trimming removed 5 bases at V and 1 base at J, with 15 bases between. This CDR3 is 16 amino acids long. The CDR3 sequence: CASSTGGQTSNQPQHF. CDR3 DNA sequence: TGTGCCAGCTCAACCGGGGGACAAACGAGCAATCAGCCCCAGCATTTT.

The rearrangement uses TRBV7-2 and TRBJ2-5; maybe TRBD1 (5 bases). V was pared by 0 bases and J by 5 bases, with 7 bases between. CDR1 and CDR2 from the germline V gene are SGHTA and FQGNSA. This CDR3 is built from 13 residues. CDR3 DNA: TGTGCCAGCAGCTTAGCAGGGGTGGAGACCCAGTACTTC. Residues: CASSLAGVETQYF.

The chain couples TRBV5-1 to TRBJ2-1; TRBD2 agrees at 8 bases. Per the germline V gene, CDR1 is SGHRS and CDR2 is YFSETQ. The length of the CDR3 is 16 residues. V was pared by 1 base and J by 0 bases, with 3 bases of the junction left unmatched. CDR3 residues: CASSLFGTSSYNEQFF. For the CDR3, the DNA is TGCGCCAGCAGCTTGTTCGGGACTAGCTCCTACAATGAGCAGTTCTTC.

CDR3 residues: CASGRGSGDSGELFF. CDR3 DNA sequence: TGTGCCAGCGGACGCGGTTCAGGGGATTCCGGGGAGCTGTTTTTT. This chain joins TRBV6-1 and TRBJ2-2; D perhaps matches TRBD1 (6 bases). Trimming took 8 bases from V and 6 from J, leaving 19 bases between them. The CDR3 has 15 residues. Germline V gene data show CDR1 as MNHNS and CDR2 as SASEGT.

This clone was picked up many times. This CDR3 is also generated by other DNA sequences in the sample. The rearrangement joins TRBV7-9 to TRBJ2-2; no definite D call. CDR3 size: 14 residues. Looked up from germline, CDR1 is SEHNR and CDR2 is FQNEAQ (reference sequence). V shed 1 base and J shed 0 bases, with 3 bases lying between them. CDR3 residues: CASSLGANTGELFF. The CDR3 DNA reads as TGTGCCAGCAGCTTAGGCGCGAACACCGGGGAGCTGTTTTTT. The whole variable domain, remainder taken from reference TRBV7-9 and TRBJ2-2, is DTGVSQNPRHKITKRGQNVTFRCDPISEHNRLYWYRQTLGQGPEFLTYFQNEAQLEKSRLLSDRFSAERPKGSFSTLEIQRTEQGDSAMYLCASSLGANTGELFFGEGSRLTVL.

CDR3 nucleotides: TGTGCCTGGAGTGGTGGGGCAGGGCCTAATGATGAGCAGTACTTC. Translating gives CAWSGGAGPNDEQYF. The genes are TRBV30 and TRBJ2-7, with D possibly being TRBD1 (5 bases). The germline V and J ends were trimmed by 1 base and 7 bases, with 20 bases remaining between them. The CDR3 runs 15 residues. Per the germline V gene, CDR1 is GTSNPN and CDR2 is SVGIG (reference sequence).

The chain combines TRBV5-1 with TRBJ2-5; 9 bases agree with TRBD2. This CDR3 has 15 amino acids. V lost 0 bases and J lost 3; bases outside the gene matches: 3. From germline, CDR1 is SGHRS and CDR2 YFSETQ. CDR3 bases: TGCGCCAGCAGCTTGGGCCTAGCGGGAAAAGAGACCCAGTACTTC. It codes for CASSLGLAGKETQYF.